The next 19 T cell receptor beta chains were all read from a single sample in a study of blood T cell repertoires in COVID-19. This table comes from immunoSEQ multiplex PCR, and its TCRdb copy is limited to in-frame clones, with some not included. The data show 250,000 to 400,000 clones, about 90% seen once. Specimen: peripheral blood. All receptors come from a woman in her 30s with COVID-19, enrolled during active disease.

The chain uses TRBV27 and TRBJ1-4; D is uncertain. From germline, CDR1 is MNHEY and CDR2 SMNVEV (reference sequence). V was pared by 1 base and J by 5 bases, with 14 bases between. This CDR3 has 16 residues. The CDR3 coding sequence is TGTGCCAGCAGTTTATTGGGCGCCCAGAGAAATGAAAAACTGTTTTTT. Protein: CASSLLGAQRNEKLFF.

The chain combines TRBV29-1 with TRBJ2-2, with a weak D call TRBD1 (5 bases). The V gene lost 3 bases and the J gene lost 1 base, with 12 bases spanning the gap. CDR1 is SQVTM and CDR2 is ANQGSEA in the germline V gene. The CDR3 is 15 amino acids. Written as DNA, the CDR3 is TGCAGCGTTGAGAAGGGGTACGGGAACACCGGGGAGCTGTTTTTT. Protein product: CSVEKGYGNTGELFF.

The CDR3 coding sequence is TGTGCCAGCAGCACGGACAGGGTTGATAATAATTCACCCCTCCACTTT. Translation gives CASSTDRVDNNSPLHF. This chain uses TRBV2 with TRBJ1-6; 8 bases align to TRBD1. The CDR3 loop spans 16 amino acids. The germline V gene encodes CDR1 SNHLY and CDR2 FYNNEI. Trimming at V came to 6 bases and at J to 5 bases, leaving 9 bases not matched to a gene.

This clone was found once. The chain combines TRBV5-5 with TRBJ2-1; 11 nucleotides line up with TRBD2. Germline V lookup: CDR1 SGHKS, CDR2 YYEKEE (reference sequence). V was pared by 6 bases and J by 4 bases, with 6 bases of the junction left unmatched. The CDR3 contains 15 residues. The CDR3 region is CASMIAGGRYNEQFF. CDR3 in DNA: TGTGCCAGCATGATAGCGGGAGGGAGGTACAATGAGCAGTTCTTC.

The V gene is TRBV10-3, the J gene TRBJ2-7, with D maybe TRBD1 (6 bases). The CDR3 contains 15 residues. The germline V gene has CDR1 ENHRY and CDR2 SYGVKD. V dropped 0 bases and J dropped 5 bases, with 14 bases sitting between them. As DNA, the CDR3 is TGTGCCATCAGTGAGTCGGGGACACAAGGGCACGAGCAGTACTTC. This codes for CAISESGTQGHEQYF.

This clone was seen more than once but under ten times. The chain employs TRBV20-1 and TRBJ2-3, with a weak D call TRBD2 (5 bases). Trimming took off 3 bases at V and 1 base at J, with 11 bases between the two ends. This CDR3 has 14 amino acids. Germline V lookup: CDR1 DFQATT, CDR2 SNEGSKA (reference sequence). The CDR3 region is CSASPSGGTDTQYF. In DNA form, the CDR3 reads TGCAGTGCTAGTCCCTCCGGGGGCACAGATACGCAGTATTTT.

This clone was counted only a few times. V is TRBV27 and J is TRBJ2-1; 7 bases align to TRBD2. The CDR3 loop spans 14 amino acids. Looked up from germline, CDR1 is MNHEY and CDR2 is SMNVEV (reference sequence). J gave up 8 bases and V 5 bases, and 9 bases lay outside the gene matches. CDR3 bases: TGTGCCAGCAGTCCTCGGGACTACCTGGATGAGCAGTTCTTC. Translating it yields CASSPRDYLDEQFF.

The V call is TRBV5-1, the J call TRBJ1-2; no clear D gene. V was clipped by 1 base and J by 0 bases, with 10 bases between them. Germline assignment: CDR1 SGHRS and CDR2 YFSETQ. The CDR3 is 15 residues long. The CDR3 reads CASSLNSQTNYGYTF. The CDR3 bases are TGCGCCAGCAGCTTGAACAGTCAGACTAACTATGGCTACACCTTC.

The chain links TRBV5-1 to TRBJ2-7; the match to TRBD2 covers 11 bases. From germline, CDR1 is SGHRS and CDR2 YFSETQ. The V segment lost 4 bases and the J segment 3 bases; nucleotides outside the gene matches: 6. This CDR3 is built from 15 residues. In DNA, the CDR3 is TGCGCCAGCAGCGCCGGGACTAGCGGAATCTACGAGCAGTACTTC. Residues: CASSAGTSGIYEQYF.

The chain links TRBV7-9 to TRBJ1-1; 12 bases line up with TRBD1. The germline V gene encodes CDR1 SEHNR and CDR2 FQNEAQ (reference sequence). CDR3 length: 15 amino acids. J was trimmed by 3 bases and V by 5 bases; bases with no gene match: 4. This chain's CDR3 is CASSEGQGADTEAFF. In DNA, the CDR3 is TGTGCCAGCAGCGAGGGACAGGGGGCGGACACTGAAGCTTTCTTT.

Concerning this clone itself: Other nucleotide sequences from this sample produce the same CDR3. V usage is TRBV7-9 and J usage is TRBJ1-2, with 11 bases that match TRBD1. The junction had 4 bases not matched to a gene; V was cut back by 3 bases and J by 7 bases. Germline CDR1 is SEHNR and CDR2 is FQNEAQ (reference sequence). The length of the CDR3 is 14 residues. DNA for the CDR3: TGTGCCAGCAGCTTCGGACAGGGGGCATCTGGCTACACCTTC. Encoded protein: CASSFGQGASGYTF. Filled out from reference TRBV7-9 and TRBJ1-2, the complete variable domain reads DTGVSQNPRHKITKRGQNVTFRCDPISEHNRLYWYRQTLGQGPEFLTYFQNEAQLEKSRLLSDRFSAERPKGSFSTLEIQRTEQGDSAMYLCASSFGQGASGYTFGSGTRLTVV.

This clone has just a few counts. The V gene is TRBV27, the J gene TRBJ1-1, with TRBD1 matching over 7 bases. Germline-derived CDR1 and CDR2 are MNHEY and SMNVEV (reference sequence). There are 14 residues in the CDR3. The J segment lost 5 bases and the V segment lost 6 bases, leaving 9 bases of the junction unmatched. CDR3 sequence reads: CASSLLQGRTEAFF. In DNA, the CDR3 is TGTGCCAGCAGCTTACTACAGGGGAGGACTGAAGCTTTCTTT.

This chain uses TRBV18 with TRBJ1-1, with D maybe TRBD1 (5 bases). The CDR3 has 13 amino acids. V was clipped by 4 bases and J by 2 bases, with 8 bases between them. Per germline, CDR1 KGHSH and CDR2 LQKENI. The CDR3 region is CASSRGDNTEAFF. The DNA for the CDR3 is TGTGCCAGCTCACGGGGGGACAACACTGAAGCTTTCTTT.

This clone turned up a few times. The V call is TRBV2, the J call TRBJ1-6; possibly TRBD1 for D (6 bases). V lost 6 bases and J 1 base, leaving 10 bases between the germline ends. CDR3 length: 15 amino acids. Germline-derived CDR1 and CDR2 are SNHLY and FYNNEI. The CDR3 DNA reads TGTGCCAGCAGGAAGGACAGTTCCTATAATTCACCCCTCCACTTT. Protein product: CASRKDSSYNSPLHF.

The chain combines TRBV27 with TRBJ1-4; 7 bases match TRBD1. V lost 3 bases, J lost 7 bases, and 5 bases stayed unmatched. There are 14 residues in the CDR3. The germline V gene encodes CDR1 MNHEY and CDR2 SMNVEV (reference sequence). The CDR3 region has the DNA TGTGCCAGCAGTTTTCTTGGACAGGTTGAAAAACTGTTTTTT. Protein product: CASSFLGQVEKLFF.

The chain couples TRBV5-6 to TRBJ1-5, with a tentative D call TRBD1 (5 bases). The CDR3 totals 14 residues. Germline-derived CDR1 and CDR2 are SGHDT and YYEEEE. V gave up 4 bases and J gave up 3 bases, with 11 bases separating them. CDR3 sequence (DNA): TGTGCCAGCAGCGATTCAGGGTCCAATCAGCCCCAGCATTTT. This sequence encodes CASSDSGSNQPQHF.

This chain joins TRBV2 and TRBJ1-4; TRBD1 matches at 9 bases. V was clipped by 3 bases and J by 6 bases; unmatched bases: 8. Germline loops: CDR1 SNHLY, CDR2 FYNNEI. The CDR3 has 16 residues. The CDR3 is CASSDVGTGSDEKLFF. As DNA, the CDR3 is TGTGCCAGCAGTGATGTGGGGACAGGGTCGGATGAAAAACTGTTTTTT.

CDR3 amino acids: CASSLRTSGDYEQYF. The CDR3 DNA follows: TGTGCCAGCAGCTTACGGACTAGCGGGGACTACGAGCAGTACTTC. J is TRBJ2-7 and V is TRBV7-2; TRBD2 aligns across 12 bases. This CDR3 comprises 15 residues. Germline trimming cut 2 bases from V and 3 bases from J; bases unmatched to any gene: 2. Germline V CDR1 and CDR2: SGHTA, FQGNSA.

The rearrangement joins TRBV19 to TRBJ1-5, with D possibly matching TRBD1 (5 bases). CDR3 size: 15 residues. The germline V gene has CDR1 LNHDA and CDR2 SQIVND (reference sequence). V lost 3 bases and J lost 6, with 15 bases in between. CDR3 sequence (DNA): TGTGCCAGTAGTATGGGGCCAGGGCAGGGTCAGCCCCAGCATTTT. It translates to CASSMGPGQGQPQHF.